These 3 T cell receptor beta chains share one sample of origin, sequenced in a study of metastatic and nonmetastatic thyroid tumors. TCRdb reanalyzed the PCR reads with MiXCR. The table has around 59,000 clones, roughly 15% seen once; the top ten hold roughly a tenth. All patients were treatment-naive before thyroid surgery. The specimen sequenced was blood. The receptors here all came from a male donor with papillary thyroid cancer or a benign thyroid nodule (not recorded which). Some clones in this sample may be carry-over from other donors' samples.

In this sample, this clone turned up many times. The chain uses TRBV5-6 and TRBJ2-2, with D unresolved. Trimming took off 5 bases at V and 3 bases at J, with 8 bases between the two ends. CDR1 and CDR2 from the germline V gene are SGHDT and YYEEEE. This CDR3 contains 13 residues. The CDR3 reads CASSLTYTGELFF. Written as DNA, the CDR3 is TGTGCCAGCAGTCTCACTTACACCGGGGAGCTGTTTTTT.

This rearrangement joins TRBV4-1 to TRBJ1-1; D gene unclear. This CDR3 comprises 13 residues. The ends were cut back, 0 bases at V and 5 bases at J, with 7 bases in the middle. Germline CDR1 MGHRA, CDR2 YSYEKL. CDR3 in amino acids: CASSQELGTEAFF. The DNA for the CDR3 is TGCGCCAGCAGCCAAGAGTTAGGGACTGAAGCTTTCTTT.

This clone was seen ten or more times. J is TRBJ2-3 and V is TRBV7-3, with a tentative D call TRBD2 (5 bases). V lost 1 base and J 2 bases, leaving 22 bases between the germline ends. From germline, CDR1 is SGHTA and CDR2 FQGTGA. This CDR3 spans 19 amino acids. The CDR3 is CASSLIGPLVLYFTDTQYF. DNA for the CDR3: TGTGCCAGCAGCTTAATAGGGCCACTAGTTCTGTACTTCACAGATACGCAGTATTTT.